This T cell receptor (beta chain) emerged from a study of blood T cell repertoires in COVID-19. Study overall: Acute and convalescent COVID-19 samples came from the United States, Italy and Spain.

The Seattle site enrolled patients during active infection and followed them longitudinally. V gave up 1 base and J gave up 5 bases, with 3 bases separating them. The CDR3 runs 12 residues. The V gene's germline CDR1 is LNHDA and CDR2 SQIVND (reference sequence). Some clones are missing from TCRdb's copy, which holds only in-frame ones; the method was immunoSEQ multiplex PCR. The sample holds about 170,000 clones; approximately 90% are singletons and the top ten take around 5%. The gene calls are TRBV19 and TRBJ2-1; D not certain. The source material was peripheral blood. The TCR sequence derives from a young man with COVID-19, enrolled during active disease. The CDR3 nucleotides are TGTGCCAGTAGTATAGCTCACAATGAGCAGTTCTTC. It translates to CASSIAHNEQFF.